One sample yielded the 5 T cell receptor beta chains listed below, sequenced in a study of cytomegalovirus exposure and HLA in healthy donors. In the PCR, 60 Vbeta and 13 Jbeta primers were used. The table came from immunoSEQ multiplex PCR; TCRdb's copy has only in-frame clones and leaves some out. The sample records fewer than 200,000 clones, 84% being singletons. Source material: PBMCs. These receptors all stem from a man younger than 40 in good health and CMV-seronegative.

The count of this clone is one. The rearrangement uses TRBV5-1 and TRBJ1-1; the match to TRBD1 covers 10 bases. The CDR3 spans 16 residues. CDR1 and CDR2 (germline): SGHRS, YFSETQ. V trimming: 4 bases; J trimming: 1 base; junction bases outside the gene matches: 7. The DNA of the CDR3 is TGCGCCAGCAGCACCAGACAGGGGGCAGCGAACACTGAAGCTTTCTTT. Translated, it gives CASSTRQGAANTEAFF.

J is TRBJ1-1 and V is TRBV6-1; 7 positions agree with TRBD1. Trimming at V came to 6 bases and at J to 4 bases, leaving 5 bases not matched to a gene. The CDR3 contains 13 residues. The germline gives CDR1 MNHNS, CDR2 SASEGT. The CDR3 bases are TGTGCCAGCAGGGTGACAGGGCCCACTGAAGCTTTCTTT. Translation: CASRVTGPTEAFF.

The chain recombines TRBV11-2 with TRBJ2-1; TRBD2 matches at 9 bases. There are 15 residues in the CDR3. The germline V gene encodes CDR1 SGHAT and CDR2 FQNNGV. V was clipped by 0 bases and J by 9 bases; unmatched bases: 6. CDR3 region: CASSLDWASGAEQFF. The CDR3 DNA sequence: TGTGCCAGCAGCTTAGATTGGGCTAGCGGGGCTGAGCAGTTCTTC.

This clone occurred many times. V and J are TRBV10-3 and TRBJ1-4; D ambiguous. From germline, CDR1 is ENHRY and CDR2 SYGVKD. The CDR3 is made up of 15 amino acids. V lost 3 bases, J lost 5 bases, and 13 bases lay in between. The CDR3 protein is CAISDRRVLNEKLFF. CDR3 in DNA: TGTGCCATCAGTGATCGCCGGGTCCTCAATGAAAAACTGTTTTTT.

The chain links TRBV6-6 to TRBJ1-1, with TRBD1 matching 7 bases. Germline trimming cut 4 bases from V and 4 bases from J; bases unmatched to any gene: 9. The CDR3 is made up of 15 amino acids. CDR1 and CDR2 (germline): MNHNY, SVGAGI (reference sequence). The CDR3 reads CASSSRQGLGTEAFF. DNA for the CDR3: TGTGCCAGCAGTTCACGACAGGGACTGGGCACTGAAGCTTTCTTT.